A single sample gave rise to the 30 T cell receptor beta chains below, sequenced in a study of blood T cell repertoires in COVID-19. TCRdb keeps only in-frame clones here, not all; method: immunoSEQ multiplex PCR. The data contain 260,000 or so clones, around 82% of them singletons. The sequenced sample was peripheral blood. Receptors originate from a man at least 80 years old with acute or convalescent COVID-19.

V gene TRBV6-5 combines with J gene TRBJ2-7; perhaps TRBD1 as D (5 bases). The V end lost 0 bases, the J end lost 1 base, and 7 bases lay between the germline ends. The germline gives CDR1 MNHEY, CDR2 SVGAGI. The CDR3 totals 14 residues. The CDR3 spells CASSYSRQSYEQYF. Written as DNA, the CDR3 is TGTGCCAGCAGTTACTCCCGACAGTCCTACGAGCAGTACTTC.

As concerns this clone: Within the sample, other DNA sequences also encode this same CDR3. CDR3 DNA sequence: TGTGCCAGCAGCCCCGGACAGGGAGGAAACACCATATATTTT. Translated: CASSPGQGGNTIYF. This chain links TRBV3-1 (or the pseudogene TRBV3-2) with TRBJ1-3, with 8 bases aligning to TRBD1. The CDR3 has 14 residues. Trimming took 4 bases from V and 4 from J; bases not matched to a gene: 3. Germline values: CDR1 LGHDT, CDR2 YNNKEL (reference sequence).

The rearrangement uses TRBV19 and TRBJ2-7; D is undetermined. The V gene lost 3 bases and the J gene lost 0 bases, with 9 bases spanning the gap. CDR3 length equals 14 residues. Germline V CDR1 and CDR2: LNHDA, SQIVND (reference sequence). In nucleotides, the CDR3 is TGTGCCAGTAGTATGTACTTGAGCTCCTACGAGCAGTACTTC. Protein product: CASSMYLSSYEQYF.

V gene TRBV11-3 combines with J gene TRBJ1-1, with a possible D match to TRBD1 (6 bases). V shed 1 base and J shed 7 bases, with 10 bases lying between them. The length of the CDR3 is 13 residues. Germline values: CDR1 SGHNT, CDR2 YENEEA. CDR3 bases: TGTGCCAGCAGCTTAGGGACAGCAAATGAAGCTTTCTTT. Translating gives CASSLGTANEAFF.

This rearrangement joins TRBV28 to TRBJ1-5; the match to TRBD1 covers 7 bases. The germline gives CDR1 MDHEN, CDR2 SYDVKM. J lost 2 bases, V lost 6 bases, and 16 bases had no gene match. The CDR3 sequence is 18 residues long. In nucleotides, the CDR3 is TGTGCCAGCAGGACAGGGCGTGACCTGAAGGGAGGCAATCAGCCCCAGCATTTT. Residues: CASRTGRDLKGGNQPQHF.

This chain connects TRBV7-2 to TRBJ2-7; weak D call: TRBD1 (5 bases). Germline V lookup: CDR1 SGHTA, CDR2 FQGNSA. V lost 2 bases and J lost 2, with 16 bases in between. The CDR3 consists of 16 residues. The CDR3 DNA follows: TGTGCCAGCAGCTTACGATCGGCAGGGCTAACCTACGAGCAGTACTTC. This gives the protein CASSLRSAGLTYEQYF.

The rearrangement joins TRBV2 to TRBJ2-1; 7 bases align to TRBD2. CDR3 size: 16 residues. Germline CDR1 and CDR2: SNHLY and FYNNEI. Trimming removed 2 bases from V and 0 bases from J; junction bases left unmatched: 4. CDR3 in DNA: TGTGCCAGCAGTGAACATGCGGGAGCCTCCTACAATGAGCAGTTCTTC. Protein sequence: CASSEHAGASYNEQFF.

The rearrangement uses TRBV7-3 and TRBJ2-2, with TRBD2 matching over 8 bases. Germline V CDR1 and CDR2: SGHTA, FQGTGA. V shed 5 bases and J 7 bases; nucleotides not matched to a gene: 9. This CDR3 contains 15 residues. As DNA, the CDR3 is TGTGCCAGCAGCCCGAGCGGGAGTAGCGTCGGGGAGCTGTTTTTT. This codes for CASSPSGSSVGELFF.

The chain links TRBV7-3 to TRBJ2-1; TRBD2 agrees at 8 bases. Per germline, CDR1 SGHTA and CDR2 FQGTGA. The CDR3 is 14 amino acids. The V and J ends lost 6 bases and 2 bases, in that order; junction bases with no gene match: 3. The CDR3: CASSQGLAYNEQFF. In DNA, the CDR3 is TGTGCCAGCAGTCAGGGACTAGCCTACAATGAGCAGTTCTTC.

The rearrangement uses TRBV28 and TRBJ2-7, with 9 bases lining up with TRBD2. The CDR3 runs 14 residues. Germline CDR1 MDHEN, CDR2 SYDVKM. Trimming took 3 bases from V and 3 from J; bases not matched to a gene: 3. The CDR3 DNA reads TGTGCCAGCAGTTTGGCGGGGGGGTTCTACGAGCAGTACTTC. It codes for CASSLAGGFYEQYF. Drawing the rest from reference TRBV28 and TRBJ2-7, the complete variable domain is DVKVTQSSRYLVKRTGEKVFLECVQDMDHENMFWYRQDPGLGLRLIYFSYDVKMKEKGDIPEGYSVSREKKERFSLILESASTNQTSMYLCASSLAGGFYEQYFGPGTRLTVT.

The genes are TRBV27 and TRBJ2-3; weak D call: TRBD2 (5 bases). This CDR3 comprises 15 residues. Trimming took 2 bases from V and 2 from J, leaving 11 bases between them. The germline V gene encodes CDR1 MNHEY and CDR2 SMNVEV (reference sequence). CDR3 DNA sequence: TGTGCCAGCAGTTTAGAGGGCCCAATCACAGATACGCAGTATTTT. Encoded protein: CASSLEGPITDTQYF.

The chain carries TRBV28 and TRBJ2-3, with D possibly being TRBD1 (5 bases). This CDR3 is 14 amino acids long. Germline assignment: CDR1 MDHEN and CDR2 SYDVKM. The V and J ends lost 6 bases and 1 base respectively, with 11 bases between them. The CDR3 DNA sequence: TGTGCCAGCAGGAGCACGACAGGCACAGATACGCAGTATTTT. Translated: CASRSTTGTDTQYF.

This chain connects TRBV19 to TRBJ1-6; 7 nucleotides line up with TRBD1. The CDR3 extends over 15 amino acids. V lost 7 bases and J lost 11; bases outside the gene matches: 14. The germline gives CDR1 LNHDA, CDR2 SQIVND (reference sequence). CDR3 nucleotide sequence: TGTGCCAGTACCACCACCCCGACAGGGAGTCCACCCCTCCACTTT. Its protein product is CASTTTPTGSPPLHF.

The rearrangement joins TRBV29-1 to TRBJ2-1, with 9 bases lining up with TRBD2. Looked up from germline, CDR1 is SQVTM and CDR2 is ANQGSEA. This CDR3 region has 13 residues. J lost 9 bases, V lost 7 bases, and 10 bases had no gene match. CDR3 nucleotides: TGCAGCGGGGGGGGGACTAGCTCGGGTGAGCAGTTCTTC. As protein: CSGGGTSSGEQFF.

V and J are TRBV19 and TRBJ1-2; tentative D call: TRBD1 (5 bases). Germline values: CDR1 LNHDA, CDR2 SQIVND (reference sequence). The CDR3 is 16 amino acids. V lost 1 base and J 0 bases, leaving 12 bases between the germline ends. The CDR3 sequence: CASSIGGGAANYGYTF. Here the CDR3 DNA reads TGTGCCAGTAGTATAGGTGGCGGGGCCGCTAACTATGGCTACACCTTC.

This clone was seen once. This sequence joins TRBV4-1 and TRBJ2-5; 8 bases fit TRBD2. This CDR3 spans 16 amino acids. Germline V gene lookup returns CDR1 MGHRA and CDR2 YSYEKL. V was pared by 3 bases and J by 2 bases, with 8 bases of the junction left unmatched. The CDR3 DNA reads TGCGCCAGCAGCCAGTACTCTAGCGGGCCGCAAGAGACCCAGTACTTC. It is translated as CASSQYSSGPQETQYF.

This chain uses TRBV6-2 or TRBV6-3 with TRBJ2-5; D is possibly TRBD1 (5 bases). CDR1 is MNHEY, CDR2 SVGEGT, per germline. V shed 2 bases and J shed 1 base, with 17 bases lying between them. CDR3 size: 17 residues. The CDR3 reads CASSYAPQTAIQETQYF. In nucleotides, the CDR3 is TGTGCCAGCAGTTACGCGCCCCAGACAGCGATCCAAGAGACCCAGTACTTC.

This clone was seen a handful of times. V is TRBV2 and J is TRBJ2-3, with TRBD2 matching over 9 bases. J lost 0 bases, V lost 5 bases, and 9 bases had no gene match. There are 17 residues in the CDR3. Germline V gene data show CDR1 as SNHLY and CDR2 as FYNNEI. CDR3 in amino acids: CASSYSGSRPSTDTQYF. The CDR3 bases are TGTGCCAGCAGTTATAGCGGGAGTCGGCCTAGCACAGATACGCAGTATTTT.

The genes are TRBV27 and TRBJ1-1, with a possible D match to TRBD1 (5 bases). Germline V CDR1 and CDR2: MNHEY, SMNVEV (reference sequence). V was clipped by 6 bases and J by 0 bases, with 8 bases between them. The CDR3 is made up of 13 amino acids. The CDR3 DNA reads as TGTGCCAGCAGGATGGACATGAACACTGAAGCTTTCTTT. Residues: CASRMDMNTEAFF.

The CDR3 bases are TGTGCCAGCAGCTGGGTCAGGGGCTACGAGCAGTACTTC. Translated, it gives CASSWVRGYEQYF. This chain uses TRBV6-2 or TRBV6-3 with TRBJ2-7; D might be TRBD1 (6 bases). Germline V gives CDR1 MNHEY, CDR2 SVGEGT. Trimming pared 6 bases from V and 3 bases from J, leaving 12 bases between. This CDR3 contains 13 residues.

The chain's CDR3 is CSVGLGSEQYF. CDR3 bases: TGCAGCGTTGGGCTAGGTTCCGAGCAGTACTTC. V and J are TRBV29-1 and TRBJ2-7; D is unresolved. V lost 4 bases, J lost 6 bases, and 10 bases lay in between. CDR1 and CDR2 (germline): SQVTM, ANQGSEA. This CDR3 is built from 11 residues.

This clone was picked up one time. The V call is TRBV29-1, the J call TRBJ2-1; weak D call: TRBD2 (5 bases). Germline values: CDR1 SQVTM, CDR2 ANQGSEA. Trimming took off 4 bases at V and 2 bases at J, with 12 bases between the two ends. The CDR3 has 14 amino acids. DNA of the CDR3: TGCAGCGTTGGAGGGAGAGCGGCCTACAATGAGCAGTTCTTC. Its protein product is CSVGGRAAYNEQFF.

This clone has just a few counts. The rearrangement links TRBV18 to TRBJ2-2, with 13 bases matching TRBD2. The CDR3 is made up of 20 amino acids. Germline V CDR1 and CDR2: KGHSH, LQKENI. V lost 1 base, J lost 2 bases, and 10 bases stayed unmatched. The CDR3 is CASSPLILAGGPRNTGELFF. The CDR3 bases are TGTGCCAGCTCACCACTAATACTAGCGGGAGGGCCGCGAAACACCGGGGAGCTGTTTTTT. Filled out from reference TRBV18 and TRBJ2-2, the complete variable domain reads NAGVMQNPRHLVRRRGQEARLRCSPMKGHSHVYWYRQLPEEGLKFMVYLQKENIIDESGMPKERFSAEFPKEGPSILRIQQVVRGDSAAYFCASSPLILAGGPRNTGELFFGEGSRLTVL.

This chain links TRBV2 with TRBJ2-4; D possibly corresponds to TRBD1 (6 bases). Germline CDR1 SNHLY, CDR2 FYNNEI. There are 15 residues in the CDR3. The V gene lost 5 bases and the J gene lost 0 bases, with 11 bases spanning the gap. The CDR3 sequence is CASSNVGGAKNIQYF. The CDR3 DNA reads TGTGCCAGCAGTAACGTAGGGGGAGCCAAAAACATTCAGTACTTC. The full variable domain, rest sourced from reference TRBV2 and TRBJ2-4, is EPEVTQTPSHQVTQMGQEVILRCVPISNHLYFYWYRQILGQKVEFLVSFYNNEISEKSEIFDDQFSVERPDGSNFTLKIRSTKLEDSAMYFCASSNVGGAKNIQYFGAGTRLSVL.

The gene calls are TRBV30 and TRBJ2-7; unclear D gene. The V gene lost 2 bases and the J gene lost 0 bases, with 8 bases spanning the gap. Germline V lookup: CDR1 GTSNPN, CDR2 SVGIG (reference sequence). The CDR3 runs to 13 residues. The CDR3 nucleotides read TGTGCCTGGAGTTCACTAAGCTCCTACGAGCAGTACTTC. It codes for CAWSSLSSYEQYF. The variable domain in full, with the rest retrieved from reference TRBV30 and TRBJ2-7, is SQTIHQWPATLVQPVGSPLSLECTVEGTSNPNLYWYRQAAGRGLQLLFYSVGIGQISSEVPQNLSASRPQDRQFILSSKKLLLSDSGFYLCAWSSLSSYEQYFGPGTRLTVT.

The CDR3, as DNA: TGTGCCAGCAGTAGGGGGCCTACCCAAGAGACCCAGTACTTC. Its protein is CASSRGPTQETQYF. The V gene is TRBV27, the J gene TRBJ2-5, with 7 bases lining up with TRBD1. The J segment lost 1 base and the V segment lost 5 bases, leaving 4 bases of the junction unmatched. The CDR3 loop spans 14 amino acids. Germline CDR1 and CDR2: MNHEY and SMNVEV (reference sequence).

The rearrangement joins TRBV6-2 or TRBV6-3 to TRBJ2-5; the D gene is possibly TRBD1 (6 bases). This CDR3 has 16 amino acids. V was pared by 5 bases and J by 4 bases, with 20 bases between. Germline-derived CDR1 and CDR2 are MNHEY and SVGEGT. DNA for the CDR3: TGTGCCAGCAGTCCCCGGACAGCCAGGGGAAGAGAGACCCAGTACTTC. Protein sequence: CASSPRTARGRETQYF.

The chain is built from TRBV21-1 and TRBJ1-1; the table's D call of TRBD1 was not tested on the DNA. TRBV21-1 is given as a pseudogene. The CDR3 consists of 13 residues. The CDR3: CASSKIGGTEAFF. CDR3 coding DNA: TGTGCCAGCAGCAAAATAGGGGGAACTGAAGCTTTCTTT.

The J gene is TRBJ2-3, the V gene TRBV28; D is perhaps TRBD1 (6 bases). This CDR3 contains 16 residues. The V gene's germline CDR1 is MDHEN and CDR2 SYDVKM. The V end lost 4 bases, the J end lost 0 bases, and 14 bases lay between the germline ends. This CDR3 reads CASSSGQTLSTDTQYF. DNA of the CDR3: TGTGCCAGCAGTTCCGGACAGACCCTGAGCACAGATACGCAGTATTTT.

This clone was observed once. The rearrangement uses TRBV28 and TRBJ1-2, with D possibly TRBD1 on 6 matching bases. Germline lookup yields CDR1 MDHEN and CDR2 SYDVKM. V was cut by 8 bases and J by 4 bases, with 14 bases left in between. The CDR3 loop spans 13 amino acids. Here the CDR3 DNA reads TGTGCCAGCGTTGGTGGGGGCCCCTATGGCTACACCTTC. It yields the protein CASVGGGPYGYTF.